This T cell receptor (beta chain) is from a study of T cell responses to AZD1222 COVID-19 vaccine. On the study more broadly: Investigators merged groups given second doses at roughly 4 or roughly 12 weeks.

As for this clone: What it binds is unknown.

Study-wide findings and caveats: Most donors were white British, females outnumbered males, and clonal diversity was possibly underestimated. Spike-specific TCR repertoires showed rising breadth and depth after two AZD1222 doses.

CDR1 is SGHRS, CDR2 YFSETQ, per germline. The CDR3 is 15 residues long. V gave up 1 base and J gave up 5 bases, with 15 bases separating them. Sequencing used immunoSEQ multiplex PCR; TCRdb keeps in-frame clones, though not all of them. The repertoire includes around 120,000 clones, approximately 84% of them detected once, and 7.5% sits in the top ten. The sample in question was peripheral blood, obtained on day 0 of AZD1222 vaccination. The clonotype comes from an adult in good health. V gene TRBV5-1 combines with J gene TRBJ1-1; possibly TRBD1 for D (5 bases). CDR3 sequence: CASSLNLRGETEAFF. In nucleotides, the CDR3 is TGCGCCAGCAGCTTGAATCTGAGGGGCGAAACTGAAGCTTTCTTT.